This T cell receptor (beta chain) originates from a study of T cells in narcolepsy. Study-wide context: Healthy controls were enrolled alongside patients with narcolepsy type 1 or type 2. Study-level results: HCRT-specific and TRIB2-specific autoreactive clonotypes appeared among same-patient CSF and blood CD4+ clonotypes. Some memory CD4+ repertoires had no autoreactive clone sequences. Healthy controls reportedly lacked the autoreactive clonotypes serially found in patients' blood.

The CDR3 length is 15 residues. Trimming removed 5 bases from V and 9 bases from J, with 17 bases in between. Germline V gene lookup returns CDR1 MNHEY and CDR2 SVGAGI. Sequencing was performed with immunoSEQ multiplex PCR; in TCRdb, only in-frame clones are kept and a portion is missing. The sample has 25,000 to 35,000 clones, around 87% seen once; the top ten hold around 0.92%. A remark on this clone: Its antigen remains unidentified.

The chain recombines TRBV6-5 with TRBJ1-6; D gene ambiguous. Sequencing used memory (CD45RA-) CD4+ T cells from blood. The receptor was isolated from a human donor in good health. CDR3 DNA sequence: TGTGCCAGCAGTCTTGGCCGGTTAGCTGGTTCACCCCTCCACTTT. This codes for CASSLGRLAGSPLHF.